The next 5 T cell receptor beta chains were all read from a single sample in a study of T cell responses to AZD1222 COVID-19 vaccine (dated by TCRdb to the early 2020s). Per the publication, the time point label means: baseline before first vaccination. To prepare the library, the immunoSEQ multiplex PCR assay was applied. The immuneACCESS repertoire file appears here via TCRdb, limited to in-frame rearrangements. These files lack a portion of the clones; in checked studies, under half of the deficit traces to unresolved V genes, and the cause of the others is not known. This sample lists about 160,000 clones; around 94% were detected once. The top ten clonotypes cover about 0.9% of the sample. Material: peripheral blood, obtained on day 0 of AZD1222 vaccination. The source of these receptors is an adult in good health.

The rearrangement joins TRBV12-5 to TRBJ1-2; maybe TRBD1 (6 bases). The germline V gene encodes CDR1 LGHNT and CDR2 FRNRAP. Trimming took off 2 bases at V and 8 bases at J, with 18 bases between the two ends. The CDR3 consists of 15 residues. CDR3 amino acids: CASGLLTGTSRGYTF. In nucleotides, the CDR3 is TGTGCTAGTGGTTTGTTAACAGGGACCTCCCGGGGCTACACCTTC.

This chain connects TRBV4-3 to TRBJ1-3; D is uncertain. The length of the CDR3 is 16 residues. Per the germline V gene, CDR1 is LGHNA and CDR2 is YSLEER. The V end lost 0 bases, the J end lost 4 bases, and 13 bases lay between the germline ends. The CDR3 sequence: CASSQDPPGEGNTIYF. The CDR3 DNA sequence: TGCGCCAGCAGCCAAGATCCACCGGGAGAAGGAAACACCATATATTTT.

This rearrangement joins TRBV28 to TRBJ1-1; D not resolved. This CDR3 spans 15 amino acids. Trimming left V 3 bases short and J 1 base short, with 12 bases between. Germline CDR1 reads MDHEN; CDR2 reads SYDVKM. The CDR3 protein is CASSFGRAQNTEAFF. The CDR3 DNA reads as TGTGCCAGCAGTTTCGGACGGGCGCAGAACACTGAAGCTTTCTTT.

V is TRBV6-5 and J is TRBJ1-5, with D tentatively TRBD1 (6 bases). This CDR3 comprises 15 residues. From germline, CDR1 is MNHEY and CDR2 SVGAGI. V dropped 2 bases and J dropped 3 bases, with 11 bases sitting between them. The CDR3 DNA sequence: TGTGCCAGCAGTTACGGTACAGGGTCCAATCAGCCCCAGCATTTT. Its protein is CASSYGTGSNQPQHF.

V usage is TRBV3-1 (or the pseudogene TRBV3-2) and J usage is TRBJ1-5; D ambiguous. Germline assignment: CDR1 LGHDT and CDR2 YNNKEL (reference sequence). V lost 2 bases and J lost 1, with 6 bases in between. This CDR3 spans 14 amino acids. The CDR3 loop reads CASSQQVSNQPQHF. CDR3 in DNA: TGTGCCAGCAGCCAACAGGTGAGCAATCAGCCCCAGCATTTT.